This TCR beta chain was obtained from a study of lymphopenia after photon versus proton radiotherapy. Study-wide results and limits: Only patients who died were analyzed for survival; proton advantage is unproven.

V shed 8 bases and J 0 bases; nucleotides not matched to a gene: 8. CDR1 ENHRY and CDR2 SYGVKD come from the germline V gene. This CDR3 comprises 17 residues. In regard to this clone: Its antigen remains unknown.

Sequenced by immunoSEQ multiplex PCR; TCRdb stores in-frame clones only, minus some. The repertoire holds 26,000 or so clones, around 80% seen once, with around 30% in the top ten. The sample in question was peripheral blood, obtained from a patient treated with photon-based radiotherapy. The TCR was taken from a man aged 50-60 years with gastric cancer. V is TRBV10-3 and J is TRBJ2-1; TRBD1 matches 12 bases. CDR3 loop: CAIRGTGGRGSYNEQFF. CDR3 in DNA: TGTGCCATCCGGGGGACAGGGGGCCGAGGCTCCTACAATGAGCAGTTCTTC.